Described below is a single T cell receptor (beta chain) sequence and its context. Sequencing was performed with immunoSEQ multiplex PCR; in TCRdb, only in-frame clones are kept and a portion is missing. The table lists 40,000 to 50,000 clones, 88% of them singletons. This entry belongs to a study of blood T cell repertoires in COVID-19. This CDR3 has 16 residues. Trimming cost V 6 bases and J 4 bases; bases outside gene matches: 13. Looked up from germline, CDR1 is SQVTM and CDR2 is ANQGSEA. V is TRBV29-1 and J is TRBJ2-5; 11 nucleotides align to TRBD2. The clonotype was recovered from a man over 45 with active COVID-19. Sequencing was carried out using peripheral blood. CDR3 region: CSVGPLSGRARETQYF. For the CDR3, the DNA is TGCAGCGTGGGTCCCCTTAGCGGGAGGGCCCGAGAGACCCAGTACTTC.